There are a few counts of the clone carrying this T cell receptor (beta chain). V was cut by 1 base and J by 3 bases, with 12 bases left in between. The CDR3 is 16 amino acids. Germline V gene lookup returns CDR1 LGHNA and CDR2 YSLEER. Unique molecular identifiers featured in how the TCRbeta library was prepared. TCRdb processed the PCR reads anew with MiXCR; each CDR3 protein has one entry. Among 420,000 or so distinct CDR3 sequences listed, about a tenth were seen once. These data come from a study of T-cell reconstitution after alpha-beta-depleted transplantation in children. The rearrangement joins TRBV4-3 to TRBJ1-4; D is uncertain. The TCR was taken from a human donor who donated a stem cell graft to a child with acute myeloid leukemia. The sample in question was PBMCs from the stem cell graft donor, obtained from the stem cell graft. The CDR3 bases are TGCGCCAGCAGCCAAGGCCGGAGACCGGCTAATGAAAAACTGTTTTTT. Amino acids: CASSQGRRPANEKLFF.